The 30 T cell receptor beta chains reported below all come from one sample, sequenced in a study of kidney transplant recipient with SARS-CoV-2 infection. TCRdb independently ran MiXCR on the reads; one entry per CDR3 protein. This table holds roughly 230,000 distinct CDR3 sequences, 25% to 35% found once. Specimen: a blood sample, collected at baseline and between days 110 and 120 from a kidney transplant recipient. The receptor source for this set is a male patient in his thirties who had COVID-19 and was a kidney transplant recipient. Some T cells may be the graft donor's.

This clonotype was recorded at least ten times. This rearrangement joins TRBV30 to TRBJ2-2; D unclear. V lost 2 bases, J lost 2 bases, and 6 bases lay in between. CDR3 length: 13 amino acids. Germline V gene sequence: CDR1 GTSNPN, CDR2 SVGIG (reference sequence). CDR3 loop: CAWSPQNTGELFF. The CDR3, as DNA: TGTGCCTGGAGTCCCCAAAACACCGGGGAGCTGTTTTTT.

This clonotype has a count of ten or more. The rearrangement joins TRBV6-5 to TRBJ2-7; TRBD1 matches 7 bases. V shed 2 bases and J 1 base; nucleotides not matched to a gene: 5. The CDR3 runs 15 residues. Germline V CDR1 and CDR2: MNHEY, SVGAGI. CDR3 amino acids: CASSYTDRSSYEQYF. The CDR3 DNA reads TGTGCCAGCAGTTACACGGACAGGTCGTCCTACGAGCAGTACTTC.

In this sample, this clonotype turned up many times. The chain uses TRBV29-1 and TRBJ1-1, with a possible D match to TRBD1 (6 bases). The germline CDR1 and CDR2 sequences are SQVTM and ANQGSEA. CDR3 size: 11 residues. V lost 3 bases and J 10 bases, leaving 12 bases between the germline ends. CDR3 in amino acids: CSVDGGQGAFF. CDR3 DNA sequence: TGCAGCGTTGATGGGGGGCAAGGAGCTTTCTTT. Using reference TRBV29-1 and TRBJ1-1 for the parts outside the CDR3, the full variable domain is SAVISQKPSRDICQRGTSLTIQCQVDSQVTMMFWYRQQPGQSLTLIATANQGSEATYESGFVIDKFPISRPNLTFSTLTVSNMSPEDSSIYLCSVDGGQGAFFGQGTRLTVV.

A note on this clonotype: A much larger clone lies a single base off, so this may be a read error. CDR3 sequence reads: CAWGETGGFYEQYF. CDR3 DNA sequence: TGTGCCTGGGGAGAGACAGGGGGTTTCTACGAGCAGTACTTC. The chain carries TRBV30 and TRBJ2-7; TRBD1 agrees at 9 bases. J lost 3 bases, V lost 5 bases, and 8 bases had no gene match. This CDR3 has 14 amino acids. Germline CDR1 reads GTSNPN; CDR2 reads SVGIG (reference sequence). Variable domain in full (rest from reference TRBV30 and TRBJ2-7): SQTIHQWPATLVQPVGSPLSLECTVEGTSNPNLYWYRQAAGRGLQLLFYSVGIGQISSEVPQNLSASRPQDRQFILSSKKLLLSDSGFYLCAWGETGGFYEQYFGPGTRLTVT.

Worth noting for this clonotype: Since a much larger clone is just one base distant, this may be a read error. This chain links TRBV5-6 with TRBJ1-2, with unresolved D. This CDR3 contains 16 residues. Trimming left V 7 bases short and J 4 bases short, with 23 bases between. Germline CDR1 SGHDT, CDR2 YYEEEE. The CDR3 loop reads CASCHHNGRKTYGYTF. The CDR3 DNA reads TGTGCCAGCTGTCATCACAATGGTCGAAAGACCTATGGCTACACCTTC.

This clonotype was picked up many times. This chain connects TRBV5-1 to TRBJ2-2; 14 bases line up with TRBD2. This CDR3 is built from 15 residues. Germline lookup yields CDR1 SGHRS and CDR2 YFSETQ. V lost 3 bases to trimming and J lost 7 bases; unmatched junction nucleotides: 2. CDR3 coding DNA: TGCGCCAGCAGCTCAGGGACTAGCGGGAGCGGGGAGCTGTTTTTT. This gives the protein CASSSGTSGSGELFF. Together with reference TRBV5-1 and TRBJ2-2, the CDR3 gives the full variable domain: KAGVTQTPRYLIKTRGQQVTLSCSPISGHRSVSWYQQTPGQGLQFLFEYFSETQRNKGNFPGRFSGRQFSNSRSEMNVSTLELGDSALYLCASSSGTSGSGELFFGEGSRLTVL.

About this clonotype: A much larger clone is a single base away; this may be a read error. The V gene is TRBV5-4, the J gene TRBJ1-5, with D perhaps TRBD1 (5 bases). Germline-derived CDR1 and CDR2 are SGHNT and YYREEE (reference sequence). V was cut by 6 bases and J by 9 bases, with 19 bases left in between. This CDR3 contains 14 residues. The CDR3 DNA reads as TGTGCCAGCAACTTAAAGGGGACTCCTGGGCCCCAGCATTTT. Protein product: CASNLKGTPGPQHF.

As for this clonotype: Just one base apart from a much larger clone, this may be a read error. The J gene is TRBJ1-6, the V gene TRBV7-3; D remains ambiguous. The CDR3 loop spans 14 amino acids. Germline assignment: CDR1 SGHTA and CDR2 FQGTGA. CDR3 residues: CTSSLGLVNSPLHF. Written as DNA, the CDR3 is TGTACCAGCAGCTTAGGTTTAGTCAATTCACCCCTCCACTTT.

As regards this clonotype: With a much larger clone just one base away, this may be a read error. The chain employs TRBV7-8 and TRBJ1-2; no definite D call. Between the trimmed V and J ends, which lost 5 bases and 4 bases, there was a span of 23 bases. Germline V gene lookup returns CDR1 SGHVS and CDR2 FQNEAQ. The CDR3 contains 17 residues. The CDR3 reads CASSMQRFTRKTYGYTF. In nucleotides, the CDR3 is TGTGCCAGCAGCATGCAGCGGTTTACCCGAAAGACCTATGGCTACACCTTC.

With respect to this clonotype: This sequence may be a read error, since a much larger clone differs from it by one base. The rearrangement links TRBV8-2 to TRBJ1-2. TRBV8-2 is reported as a pseudogene. The CDR3 length is 16 residues. In DNA, the CDR3 is TGTGGCAGTCAAGAGTCTGATAGCCGAAAGACCTATGGCTACACCTTC. This translates into CGSQESDSRKTYGYTF.

This clonotype was observed a handful of times. This chain uses TRBV20-1 with TRBJ2-5; TRBD2 agrees at 10 bases. From germline, CDR1 is DFQATT and CDR2 SNEGSKA (reference sequence). J gave up 3 bases and V 5 bases, and 9 bases lay outside the gene matches. This CDR3 contains 15 residues. The CDR3 DNA follows: TGCAGTGCTGGAAGACTAGCGGGTGGGGAAGAGACCCAGTACTTC. Translation gives CSAGRLAGGEETQYF.

To note about this clonotype: A much larger clone lies a single base off, so this may be a read error. The chain couples TRBV7-6 to TRBJ1-5; D gene uncertain. Germline lookup yields CDR1 SGHVS and CDR2 FNYEAQ. The CDR3 covers 14 residues. CDR3 amino acids: CASGLVGVGQPQHF. DNA of the CDR3: TGTGCCAGCGGCTTAGTTGGGGTAGGTCAGCCCCAGCATTTT.

The chain joins TRBV5-6 to TRBJ1-2; D gene uncertain. Trimming removed 7 bases at V and 4 bases at J, with 23 bases between. This CDR3 contains 16 residues. Germline CDR1 SGHDT, CDR2 YYEEEE. The CDR3 bases are TGTGCCAGCGGCATTTGCAATAGTCGAAGGACCTATGGCTACACCTTC. Protein sequence: CASGICNSRRTYGYTF.

The rearrangement uses TRBV4-1 and TRBJ2-3, with 8 bases matching TRBD2. Germline CDR1 MGHRA, CDR2 YSYEKL. V shed 4 bases, J shed 2 bases, and the junction held 11 bases outside the gene matches. The CDR3 is made up of 17 amino acids. CDR3 nucleotides: TGCGCCAGCAGCCGCACGGGGCCGGGAGGGGACACAGATACGCAGTATTTT. Translation: CASSRTGPGGDTDTQYF.

This clonotype was seen ten or more times. This chain uses TRBV3-1 with TRBJ2-5; D not certain. The CDR3 sequence is 17 residues long. Germline V CDR1 and CDR2: LGHDT, YNNKEL (reference sequence). Deletions cut 5 bases from V and 5 bases from J, with 24 bases between. DNA for the CDR3: TGTGCCAGCAGCACTTTCGATCCCATTTCTTTCTCTGAGACCCAGTACTTC. Encoded protein: CASSTFDPISFSETQYF.

The chain has TRBV6-1 and TRBJ1-2; D unresolved. The CDR3 loop spans 17 amino acids. Trimming shortened V by 7 bases and J by 4 bases, and 25 bases separated the two germline ends. The germline CDR1 and CDR2 sequences are MNHNS and SASEGT. The CDR3 bases are TGTGCCAGCAATTGTCGAATCTCTATGCGAAAGACCTATGGCTACACCTTC. Its protein product is CASNCRISMRKTYGYTF.

In its sample, this clonotype was seen many times. V is TRBV6-1 and J is TRBJ1-2; D unclear. CDR1 and CDR2 (germline): MNHNS, SASEGT. The CDR3 length is 13 residues. V was pared by 2 bases and J by 8 bases, with 12 bases between. The CDR3 spells CASSELGYRGYTF. In nucleotides, the CDR3 is TGTGCCAGCAGTGAACTCGGCTATCGGGGCTACACCTTC.

The sample holds many counts of this clonotype. V is TRBV12-3 or TRBV12-4 and J is TRBJ1-2; D is uncertain. The V end lost 5 bases, the J end lost 4 bases, and 23 bases lay between the germline ends. CDR3 length: 17 amino acids. The CDR3 DNA reads TGTGCCAGCAGTCTTGGAATCACAGCAGGAAAGACCTATGGCTACACCTTC. This translates into CASSLGITAGKTYGYTF.

In regard to this clonotype: Just one base apart from a much larger clone, this may be a read error. This chain links TRBV5-1 with TRBJ2-5; D possibly corresponds to TRBD2 (5 bases). The DNA matches TRBJ2-7 better at its end, which makes the J call doubtful. The germline V gene has CDR1 SGHRS and CDR2 YFSETQ. The CDR3 runs to 14 residues. CDR3 region: CDSSFTDFAYEQYF. CDR3 DNA sequence: TGCGACAGCAGCTTTACGGACTTTGCCTACGAGCAGTACTTC.

Points on this clonotype: One base away lies a much larger clone, so this may be a sequencing read error. This chain links TRBV7-6 with TRBJ1-2, with D unclear. V was shortened by 5 bases and J by 4 bases, with 23 bases between the two germline ends. CDR1 and CDR2 (germline): SGHVS, FNYEAQ. The CDR3 runs to 17 residues. CDR3 nucleotides: TGTGCCAGCAGCCCAAATTATGAATCTCGAAAGACCTATGGCTACACCTTC. Its translation: CASSPNYESRKTYGYTF.

This clonotype was seen many times. This chain connects TRBV7-2 to TRBJ2-7; TRBD2 agrees at 7 bases. The CDR3 length is 15 residues. Germline lookup yields CDR1 SGHTA and CDR2 FQGNSA. V trimming: 1 base; J trimming: 4 bases; junction bases outside the gene matches: 7. The CDR3 region has the DNA TGTGCCAGCAGCTTAGTTCCGGGAGGAGGGTACGAGCAGTACTTC. This gives the protein CASSLVPGGGYEQYF.

This clonotype was observed at least ten times. The rearrangement uses TRBV11-3 and TRBJ1-1; TRBD1 matches 7 bases. The germline gives CDR1 SGHNT, CDR2 YENEEA. CDR3 size: 14 residues. V lost 4 bases and J lost 4; bases outside the gene matches: 6. The CDR3 DNA follows: TGTGCCAGCAGCTCCAAATCAGGGGGCACTGAAGCTTTCTTT. Protein sequence: CASSSKSGGTEAFF.

This clonotype was observed at least ten times. The V call is TRBV6-2 or TRBV6-3, the J call TRBJ1-5; TRBD1 might be the D (5 bases). The V gene lost 2 bases and the J gene lost 0 bases, with 11 bases spanning the gap. CDR1 and CDR2 (germline): MNHEY, SVGEGT. The CDR3 has 16 amino acids. CDR3 in DNA: TGTGCCAGCAGTTACGGGACCTTGGATAGCAATCAGCCCCAGCATTTT. Protein: CASSYGTLDSNQPQHF.

A remark on this clonotype: This may stem from a read error, because a much larger clone lies one nucleotide away. The rearrangement uses TRBV3-2 and TRBJ1-6; TRBD1 is taken as the D call from the table, unchecked against the DNA. TRBV3-2 constitutes a pseudogene. This CDR3 has 14 amino acids. CDR3 in amino acids: CAGSQDRGDSPLHF. The CDR3, as DNA: TGTGCCGGCAGCCAAGACAGGGGAGATTCACCCCTCCACTTT.

As concerns this clonotype: This may arise from a read error, as a much more abundant clone is one base away. The chain couples TRBV18 to TRBJ1-2, with D hard to call. This CDR3 is 14 amino acids long. CDR1 KGHSH and CDR2 LQKENI come from the germline V gene. The CDR3 DNA reads TGTGCCAACTCACCACGCACTTACAGCGATGGCTACACCTTC. Its translation: CANSPRTYSDGYTF.

Worth noting for this clonotype: This may arise from a read error, as a much more abundant clone is one base away. This rearrangement joins TRBV12-3 or TRBV12-4 to TRBJ2-1; the D gene is possibly TRBD2 (6 bases). The CDR3 runs 13 residues. The V end was cut by 6 bases, the J end by 6 bases, with 12 bases between. The CDR3, as DNA: TGTGCCAGCAGCCTGGGACTTATCAATGAGCAGTTCTTC. Its translation: CASSLGLINEQFF.

About this clonotype: A much larger clone differs from this one at a single base, so this may be a read error. This sequence joins TRBV15 and TRBJ2-3; 7 bases align to TRBD1. The CDR3 spans 16 residues. With V trimmed by 7 bases and J by 4 bases, 14 bases remained unmatched. The germline gives CDR1 LNHNV, CDR2 YYDKDF (reference sequence). The CDR3 loop is CATNGTRGLGADTQYF. The CDR3, as DNA: TGTGCCACCAACGGAACAAGGGGGCTGGGCGCAGATACGCAGTATTTT.

Concerning this clonotype itself: A single base separates this from a much larger clone, so it may be a read error. This chain connects TRBV5-1 to TRBJ2-2, with TRBD1 identical over 9 bases. Looked up from germline, CDR1 is SGHRS and CDR2 is YFSETQ. CDR3 length: 15 residues. The CDR3: CASSLQGARTVELFF. DNA of the CDR3: TGCGCCAGCAGCTTACAGGGGGCGAGGACCGTGGAGCTGTTTTTT.

This clonotype was seen ten or more times. The chain is built from TRBV16 and TRBJ1-2; no clear D. This CDR3 has 17 amino acids. The ends were cut back, 5 bases at V and 4 bases at J, with 23 bases in the middle. Per the germline V gene, CDR1 is KGHSY and CDR2 is FQNENV. The CDR3 region is CASSLKEVVRKTYGYTF. DNA of the CDR3: TGTGCCAGCAGCTTGAAAGAGGTCGTTAGAAAGACCTATGGCTACACCTTC.

Concerning this clonotype itself: This may be a read error, as it is one base from a much larger clone. The chain uses TRBV12-3 or TRBV12-4 and TRBJ1-2; D gene uncertain. The CDR3 contains 17 residues. CDR3 nucleotides: TGTGTCAGCAGTATCGGGGTCACAGCAGGAAAGACCTATGGCTACACCTTC. Translated, it gives CVSSIGVTAGKTYGYTF.